The 18 T cell receptor beta chains below were found in one sample sequenced in a study of blood T cell repertoires in COVID-19. Assay used: immunoSEQ multiplex PCR; TCRdb lists only in-frame clones, some missing. The table has a few hundred thousand clones, more than 75% seen once. Input material: PBMCs or T cells enriched from blood (not recorded which). These receptors all stem from a man in his thirties or forties who had recovered from COVID-19.

The rearrangement joins TRBV4-3 to TRBJ2-3; tentatively, D is TRBD1 (5 bases). Trimming removed 5 bases at V and 14 bases at J, with 17 bases between. Germline values: CDR1 LGHNA, CDR2 YSLEER. The length of the CDR3 is 12 residues. The CDR3 reads CASSSDGHRTYF. The CDR3 DNA reads as TGCGCCAGCAGCTCGGACGGACACCGGACGTATTTT.

The chain joins TRBV27 to TRBJ2-1; 9 bases fit TRBD1. The CDR3 sequence is 15 residues long. Per the germline V gene, CDR1 is MNHEY and CDR2 is SMNVEV (reference sequence). The J segment lost 6 bases and the V segment lost 7 bases, leaving 10 bases of the junction unmatched. The CDR3 spells CASTNNRGRINEQFF. In nucleotides, the CDR3 is TGTGCCAGCACCAATAACAGGGGGCGGATCAATGAGCAGTTCTTC.

CDR3 loop: CASSSDTTEAFF. Here the CDR3 DNA reads TGTGCCAGCAGCTCGGACACGACTGAAGCTTTCTTT. The V call is TRBV2, the J call TRBJ1-1; a possible D gene is TRBD1 (5 bases). The germline gives CDR1 SNHLY, CDR2 FYNNEI. The CDR3 totals 12 residues. The V and J ends lost 6 bases and 5 bases respectively, with 10 bases between them.

The chain couples TRBV5-1 to TRBJ2-5; D may be TRBD1 (6 bases). Germline lookup yields CDR1 SGHRS and CDR2 YFSETQ. There are 15 residues in the CDR3. The V end lost 0 bases, the J end lost 5 bases, and 14 bases lay between the germline ends. This chain's CDR3 is CASSLEGENLETQYF. In DNA, the CDR3 is TGCGCCAGCAGCTTGGAGGGGGAAAATTTGGAGACCCAGTACTTC. The full variable domain, its missing parts supplied by reference TRBV5-1 and TRBJ2-5, is KAGVTQTPRYLIKTRGQQVTLSCSPISGHRSVSWYQQTPGQGLQFLFEYFSETQRNKGNFPGRFSGRQFSNSRSEMNVSTLELGDSALYLCASSLEGENLETQYFGPGTRLLVL.

This clone appeared a single time. The chain carries TRBV12-3 or TRBV12-4 and TRBJ1-5; maybe TRBD1 (5 bases). The CDR3 covers 13 residues. Trimming stripped 3 bases from V and 6 bases from J, with 9 bases between. The CDR3 sequence is CASSFAGTQPQHF. CDR3 nucleotide sequence: TGTGCCAGCAGTTTCGCGGGGACTCAGCCCCAGCATTTT.

The sample holds a few counts of this clone. The chain uses TRBV6-4 and TRBJ2-3; 9 positions agree with TRBD1. CDR1 is MRHNA, CDR2 SNTAGT, per germline. This CDR3 has 14 residues. Unmatched junction bases numbered 3, after V lost 5 bases and J lost 3 bases. Written as DNA, the CDR3 is TGTGCCAGCAGTCAGACAGGGGGTACAGATACGCAGTATTTT. Translating gives CASSQTGGTDTQYF.

The genes are TRBV6-1 and TRBJ1-2, with a possible D match to TRBD1 (5 bases). V was trimmed by 1 base and J by 8 bases, leaving 11 bases between them. Germline-derived CDR1 and CDR2 are MNHNS and SASEGT. This CDR3 spans 13 amino acids. CDR3 amino acids: CASSEGRDWGYTF. The DNA of the CDR3 is TGTGCCAGCAGTGAAGGGAGGGACTGGGGCTACACCTTC.

About this clone itself: Other DNA variants within this sample encode the same CDR3. The CDR3 protein is CASSYFGQGSSYEQYF. In nucleotides, the CDR3 is TGTGCCAGCAGTTACTTTGGACAGGGATCTTCCTACGAGCAGTACTTC. V gene TRBV6-5 combines with J gene TRBJ2-7; 8 bases are shared with TRBD1. CDR3 length: 16 residues. V gave up 1 base and J gave up 1 base; unmatched junction bases: 6. The germline V gene has CDR1 MNHEY and CDR2 SVGAGI.

This sequence joins TRBV27 and TRBJ1-6; no reliable D call. The length of the CDR3 is 14 residues. V lost 8 bases and J lost 6, with 14 bases in between. CDR1 is MNHEY and CDR2 is SMNVEV in the germline V gene (reference sequence). The CDR3 is CASREFEINSPLHF. The CDR3 DNA reads TGTGCCAGCCGGGAGTTTGAGATTAATTCACCCCTCCACTTT.

The chain recombines TRBV18 with TRBJ1-5; no clear D. Per the germline V gene, CDR1 is KGHSH and CDR2 is LQKENI. V gave up 2 bases and J gave up 1 base, with 15 bases separating them. The CDR3 runs to 17 residues. The CDR3 reads CASSPEKKPRSNQPQHF. The CDR3 bases are TGTGCCAGCTCACCAGAAAAAAAGCCGAGGAGCAATCAGCCCCAGCATTTT.

This clone was seen once. V usage is TRBV11-1 and J usage is TRBJ2-4, with 8 bases aligning to TRBD2. Germline CDR1 and CDR2: SGHAT and FQDESV (reference sequence). The ends lost 4 bases at V and 9 bases at J; junction bases unmatched: 5. The CDR3 is 13 amino acids. For the CDR3, the DNA is TGTGCCAGCAGCTCCGTCGGGGGGGCCATTCAGTACTTC. Its translation: CASSSVGGAIQYF.

This clone was seen only once. J is TRBJ1-1 and V is TRBV4-3, with D possibly being TRBD1 (5 bases). The CDR3 is made up of 13 amino acids. V lost 0 bases to trimming and J lost 11 bases, with 13 bases between them. Germline V gives CDR1 LGHNA, CDR2 YSLEER. For the CDR3, the DNA is TGCGCCAGCAGCCAAGATGGAGGGGTGGATGCTTTCTTT. This encodes CASSQDGGVDAFF.

V gene TRBV7-8 combines with J gene TRBJ2-1, with TRBD2 matching over 8 bases. The CDR3 sequence is 12 residues long. Germline V gene sequence: CDR1 SGHVS, CDR2 FQNEAQ. J lost 10 bases, V lost 5 bases, and 4 bases had no gene match. CDR3 bases: TGTGCCAGCAGCCACTCTAGCGGGGAGCAGTTCTTC. Protein product: CASSHSSGEQFF.

The V gene is TRBV9, the J gene TRBJ2-5, with 7 bases identical to TRBD1. The ends lost 3 bases at V and 7 bases at J; junction bases unmatched: 9. Germline loops: CDR1 SGDLS, CDR2 YYNGEE. This CDR3 has 14 residues. CDR3 residues: CASSADLAGGTQYF. DNA for the CDR3: TGTGCCAGCAGCGCTGACCTCGCAGGGGGGACCCAGTACTTC.

The rearrangement links TRBV14 to TRBJ2-7; 7 bases line up with TRBD1. V lost 4 bases, J lost 2 bases, and 5 bases stayed unmatched. Germline V CDR1 and CDR2: SGHDN, FVKESK. The CDR3 extends over 14 amino acids. Here the CDR3 DNA reads TGTGCCAGCAGCCTCCCGACAGGGCCCTACGAGCAGTACTTC. Residues: CASSLPTGPYEQYF. Complete variable domain (other parts from reference TRBV14 and TRBJ2-7): EAGVTQFPSHSVIEKGQTVTLRCDPISGHDNLYWYRRVMGKEIKFLLHFVKESKQDESGMPNNRFLAERTGGTYSTLKVQPAELEDSGVYFCASSLPTGPYEQYFGPGTRLTVT.

The chain uses TRBV7-3 and TRBJ2-2, with TRBD2 matching over 9 bases. Trimming at V came to 5 bases and at J to 5 bases, leaving 3 bases not matched to a gene. Germline V gene lookup returns CDR1 SGHTA and CDR2 FQGTGA. The CDR3 is made up of 14 amino acids. In DNA form, the CDR3 reads TGTGCCAGCAGCCAAAGCGGGGGGACCGGGGAGCTGTTTTTT. Translating it yields CASSQSGGTGELFF.

The V gene is TRBV18, the J gene TRBJ1-1; 7 positions agree with TRBD1. Trimming at V came to 3 bases and at J to 4 bases, leaving 5 bases not matched to a gene. In germline, CDR1 is KGHSH, CDR2 LQKENI. The CDR3 has 14 amino acids. CDR3 bases: TGTGCCAGCTCACCTTCCAGGGGGATCACTGAAGCTTTCTTT. As protein: CASSPSRGITEAFF.

The rearrangement uses TRBV7-2 and TRBJ2-6; 10 positions agree with TRBD2. The CDR3 has 17 amino acids. V lost 7 bases to trimming and J lost 0 bases; unmatched junction nucleotides: 6. Germline CDR1 SGHTA, CDR2 FQGNSA. This chain's CDR3 is CASNGLAVLSGANVLTF. CDR3 nucleotides: TGTGCCAGCAACGGACTAGCGGTGCTCTCTGGGGCCAACGTCCTGACTTTC. Based on the CDR3 plus reference TRBV7-2 and TRBJ2-6, the full variable domain is GAGVSQSPSNKVTEKGKDVELRCDPISGHTALYWYRQSLGQGLEFLIYFQGNSAPDKSGLPSDRFSAERTGGSVSTLTIQRTQQEDSAVYLCASNGLAVLSGANVLTFGAGSRLTVL.